Presented here are 27 T cell receptor beta chains from one specimen sequenced in a study of technical replicates of blood from a handful of donors. Assay: immunoSEQ multiplex PCR; the TCRdb copy retains only in-frame clones and omits some. Here the sample spans under 15,000 clones, roughly nine tenths being singletons. The material sequenced was PBMCs. These TCRs come from a human donor in good health.

This sequence joins TRBV23-1 and TRBJ1-4; 10 nucleotides match TRBD1. TRBV23-1 is identified as an open reading frame with a role that is uncertain. The ends lost 4 bases at V and 5 bases at J; junction bases unmatched: 13. This CDR3 is built from 18 residues. The CDR3 reads CASSPPRQGARWNEKLFF. CDR3 nucleotides: TGCGCCAGCAGTCCTCCTCGACAGGGGGCGCGATGGAATGAAAAACTGTTTTTT.

In DNA, the CDR3 is TGTGCCAGCAGATCCGGGACAGGGGTATCGAATGTGGAGACCCAGTACTTC. Amino acids: CASRSGTGVSNVETQYF. The J gene is TRBJ2-5, the V gene TRBV5-6, with TRBD1 matching over 10 bases. The V gene's germline CDR1 is SGHDT and CDR2 YYEEEE. CDR3 size: 17 residues. Germline trimming cut 5 bases from V and 5 bases from J; bases unmatched to any gene: 15.

V and J are TRBV11-2 and TRBJ2-2; 12 bases are shared with TRBD2. Trimming at V came to 5 bases and at J to 6 bases, leaving 7 bases not matched to a gene. This CDR3 spans 16 amino acids. From germline, CDR1 is SGHAT and CDR2 FQNNGV. In nucleotides, the CDR3 is TGTGCCAGCAGCCCCCTACTAGCGGGAGGAGCCGGGGAGCTGTTTTTT. Residues: CASSPLLAGGAGELFF.

The J gene is TRBJ1-2, the V gene TRBV29-1; D remains ambiguous. Deletions cut 4 bases from V and 2 bases from J, with 17 bases between. This CDR3 contains 15 residues. Germline-derived CDR1 and CDR2 are SQVTM and ANQGSEA. The CDR3 spells CSVATERGANYGYTF. For the CDR3, the DNA is TGCAGCGTTGCCACAGAACGGGGAGCCAACTATGGCTACACCTTC.

This chain connects TRBV18 to TRBJ2-5, with D maybe TRBD2 (6 bases). The V gene's germline CDR1 is KGHSH and CDR2 LQKENI. The CDR3 consists of 13 residues. V gave up 6 bases and J gave up 7 bases, with 15 bases separating them. The CDR3 loop is CASSGDSSGTQYF. In DNA, the CDR3 is TGTGCCAGCTCCGGGGACTCTAGTGGGACCCAGTACTTC.

This clone came up once. This chain connects TRBV11-1 to TRBJ2-1, with a possible D match to TRBD2 (5 bases). The CDR3 loop spans 12 amino acids. Germline CDR1 reads SGHAT; CDR2 reads FQDESV (reference sequence). Deletions cut 3 bases from V and 8 bases from J, with 8 bases between. Here the CDR3 reads CASSFGGDEQFF. The CDR3 nucleotides are TGTGCCAGCAGCTTCGGAGGCGATGAGCAGTTCTTC.

V and J are TRBV7-9 and TRBJ2-7; D gene uncertain. The CDR3 totals 14 residues. Germline V lookup: CDR1 SEHNR, CDR2 FQNEAQ (reference sequence). Trimming stripped 1 base from V and 2 bases from J, with 9 bases between. The DNA for the CDR3 is TGTGCCAGCAGCTTAGAATCTAGAGCCTACGAGCAGTACTTC. Protein: CASSLESRAYEQYF.

The V gene is TRBV27, the J gene TRBJ2-1; 10 positions match TRBD1. Losses at the gene ends were 5 bases for V and 12 bases for J; bases not matched to a gene: 10. Per the germline V gene, CDR1 is MNHEY and CDR2 is SMNVEV (reference sequence). The CDR3 spans 14 residues. CDR3 sequence: CASSAEDRGRVQFF. The CDR3 nucleotides read TGTGCCAGCAGTGCCGAGGACAGGGGGAGGGTGCAGTTCTTC.

This sequence joins TRBV18 and TRBJ1-1; no clear D gene. Germline-derived CDR1 and CDR2 are KGHSH and LQKENI. The ends were cut back, 5 bases at V and 1 base at J, with 11 bases in the middle. This CDR3 region has 14 residues. The DNA of the CDR3 is TGTGCCAGCTCAGACATCGAGGGGAACACTGAAGCTTTCTTT. Protein sequence: CASSDIEGNTEAFF. Variable domain in full (rest from reference TRBV18 and TRBJ1-1): NAGVMQNPRHLVRRRGQEARLRCSPMKGHSHVYWYRQLPEEGLKFMVYLQKENIIDESGMPKERFSAEFPKEGPSILRIQQVVRGDSAAYFCASSDIEGNTEAFFGQGTRLTVV.

The V and J genes are TRBV18 and TRBJ1-1; 11 nucleotides line up with TRBD1. Germline assignment: CDR1 KGHSH and CDR2 LQKENI. V lost 5 bases to trimming and J lost 6 bases; unmatched junction nucleotides: 5. The CDR3 runs 14 residues. The CDR3 DNA reads TGTGCCAGCTCATGGACAGGGGGCGGTTCTGAAGCTTTCTTT. It translates to CASSWTGGGSEAFF. Supplemented by reference TRBV18 and TRBJ1-1, the full variable domain reads NAGVMQNPRHLVRRRGQEARLRCSPMKGHSHVYWYRQLPEEGLKFMVYLQKENIIDESGMPKERFSAEFPKEGPSILRIQQVVRGDSAAYFCASSWTGGGSEAFFGQGTRLTVV.

This clone was detected only a few times. The chain is built from TRBV5-6 and TRBJ2-5, with 8 bases identical to TRBD1. The CDR3 length is 14 residues. Trimming at V came to 4 bases and at J to 5 bases, leaving 7 bases not matched to a gene. Germline values: CDR1 SGHDT, CDR2 YYEEEE. CDR3 DNA: TGTGCCAGCAGCCCGGGACAGGTGTGGGAGACCCAGTACTTC. It yields the protein CASSPGQVWETQYF.

This clone was recorded only once. The chain employs TRBV5-3 and TRBJ1-5; D may be TRBD1 (5 bases). TRBV5-3 is an open reading frame, and its role is uncertain. V lost 0 bases, J lost 2 bases, and 9 bases lay in between. The CDR3 covers 15 residues. The CDR3 nucleotides read TGTGCCAGAAGCTTGGCCTCCAGGGGCAATCAGCCCCAGCATTTT. Its protein is CARSLASRGNQPQHF.

The CDR3 coding sequence is TGTGCCAGTAGTGACCCGGGACAGGGAGCCTACGAGCAGTACTTC. Its translation is CASSDPGQGAYEQYF. The chain links TRBV19 to TRBJ2-7, with 9 bases identical to TRBD1. Germline CDR1 is LNHDA and CDR2 is SQIVND (reference sequence). The CDR3 extends over 15 amino acids. With V trimmed by 5 bases and J by 2 bases, 7 bases remained unmatched.

The J gene is TRBJ1-3, the V gene TRBV7-9; possible D gene TRBD1, 6 bases. The CDR3 consists of 14 residues. The V end lost 5 bases, the J end lost 1 base, and 9 bases lay between the germline ends. Germline V CDR1 and CDR2: SEHNR, FQNEAQ (reference sequence). Here the CDR3 reads CASSKQGSGNTIYF. CDR3 coding DNA: TGTGCCAGCAGCAAACAGGGATCTGGAAACACCATATATTTT.

The V and J genes are TRBV25-1 and TRBJ2-2, with 12 bases matching TRBD2. The V gene's germline CDR1 is MGHDK and CDR2 SYGVNS. The junction had 7 bases not matched to a gene; V was cut back by 3 bases and J by 5 bases. This CDR3 is 17 amino acids long. The CDR3 is CASSESLAGGWTGELFF. The CDR3 DNA reads as TGTGCCAGCAGTGAGTCACTAGCGGGAGGTTGGACCGGGGAGCTGTTTTTT.

The V call is TRBV25-1, the J call TRBJ2-1; 10 bases match TRBD1. The CDR3 is 15 amino acids. CDR1 is MGHDK and CDR2 is SYGVNS in the germline V gene. V trimming: 6 bases; J trimming: 10 bases; junction bases outside the gene matches: 12. DNA for the CDR3: TGTGCCAGCAGCCCACCCCCCGACAGGGGGCGGGAGCAGTTCTTC. It codes for CASSPPPDRGREQFF.

The rearrangement uses TRBV19 and TRBJ2-2, with 7 bases matching TRBD2. CDR1 is LNHDA and CDR2 is SQIVND in the germline V gene (reference sequence). The V gene end was trimmed by 9 bases and the J gene end by 7 bases; junction bases not matched to a gene: 8. CDR3 length: 13 residues. CDR3 sequence reads: CASAKSGIGELFF. Here the CDR3 DNA reads TGTGCCAGCGCAAAGAGCGGGATCGGGGAGCTGTTTTTT.

The genes are TRBV5-1 and TRBJ1-1; 8 bases line up with TRBD1. J lost 1 base, V lost 1 base, and 3 bases had no gene match. The CDR3 length is 15 residues. CDR1 is SGHRS, CDR2 YFSETQ, per germline. The CDR3 DNA follows: TGCGCCAGCAGCTTGACAGGGGGAAGGAACACTGAAGCTTTCTTT. Translating it yields CASSLTGGRNTEAFF.

The V call is TRBV7-9, the J call TRBJ2-7, with TRBD2 matching 13 bases. Per the germline V gene, CDR1 is SEHNR and CDR2 is FQNEAQ (reference sequence). V was pared by 5 bases and J by 2 bases, with 15 bases of the junction left unmatched. The CDR3 totals 19 residues. The CDR3 DNA reads as TGTGCCAGCAGCCCAAAACTAGCGGGAGGGCCTCTTACCCCCTACGAGCAGTACTTC. It codes for CASSPKLAGGPLTPYEQYF.

The gene calls are TRBV6-5 and TRBJ1-5; 8 nucleotides align to TRBD1. The CDR3 spans 15 residues. With V trimmed by 6 bases and J by 7 bases, 11 bases remained unmatched. Germline CDR1 MNHEY, CDR2 SVGAGI. CDR3 DNA sequence: TGTGCCAGCAGAGCAGCTTCAGGGGGCGGACAGCCCCAGCATTTT. Amino acid sequence: CASRAASGGGQPQHF.

The V and J genes are TRBV9 and TRBJ2-2, with 7 bases matching TRBD1. The V gene's germline CDR1 is SGDLS and CDR2 YYNGEE. The CDR3 is 15 amino acids. V lost 4 bases, J lost 4 bases, and 7 bases stayed unmatched. The CDR3 DNA reads as TGTGCCAGCAGCCGGGACAGAATTGGCACCGGGGAGCTGTTTTTT. This encodes CASSRDRIGTGELFF.

The chain combines TRBV29-1 with TRBJ2-5; D perhaps matches TRBD2 (5 bases). Between the trimmed V and J ends, which lost 4 bases and 1 base, there was a span of 10 bases. The germline gives CDR1 SQVTM, CDR2 ANQGSEA. The CDR3 runs 13 residues. The CDR3 nucleotides are TGCAGCGTTGCGGGATACCTCCAAGAGACCCAGTACTTC. Amino acids: CSVAGYLQETQYF.

The chain uses TRBV19 and TRBJ2-3; maybe TRBD2 (5 bases). The germline V and J ends were trimmed by 5 bases and 8 bases, with 17 bases remaining between them. The CDR3 has 14 residues. CDR1 LNHDA and CDR2 SQIVND come from the germline V gene (reference sequence). The CDR3 region has the DNA TGTGCCAGTAGTCCTGGACCAGGCGGGCTTACGCAGTATTTT. Translating it yields CASSPGPGGLTQYF.

The sample holds one count of this clone. V usage is TRBV6-5 and J usage is TRBJ2-3, with TRBD1 matching over 9 bases. In germline, CDR1 is MNHEY, CDR2 SVGAGI. CDR3 length equals 15 residues. Trimming removed 8 bases from V and 2 bases from J; junction bases left unmatched: 8. The CDR3 DNA reads TGTGCCAGCCGCCTGGGACAGGGTGACACAGATACGCAGTATTTT. Translated: CASRLGQGDTDTQYF.

The chain combines TRBV10-1 with TRBJ2-1; the D gene is possibly TRBD2 (6 bases). The CDR3 has 13 residues. Trimming took 2 bases from V and 8 from J, leaving 10 bases between them. Germline CDR1 reads WNHNN; CDR2 reads SYGVQD (reference sequence). CDR3 loop: CASSEGGSHEQFF. For the CDR3, the DNA is TGCGCCAGCAGTGAGGGGGGGTCCCATGAGCAGTTCTTC.

V is TRBV5-4 and J is TRBJ2-1, with 11 bases that match TRBD1. The germline V gene encodes CDR1 SGHNT and CDR2 YYREEE (reference sequence). This CDR3 is 15 amino acids long. The V gene end was trimmed by 3 bases and the J gene end by 7 bases; junction bases not matched to a gene: 6. CDR3 DNA sequence: TGTGCCAGCAGCTCACCCGGGACAGGGGGGAATGAGCAGTTCTTC. Protein product: CASSSPGTGGNEQFF.

V gene TRBV18 combines with J gene TRBJ2-7, with 8 bases fitting TRBD1. The CDR3 sequence is 13 residues long. Germline-derived CDR1 and CDR2 are KGHSH and LQKENI. The ends lost 8 bases at V and 1 base at J; junction bases unmatched: 4. The CDR3 reads CASQTGGSYEQYF. DNA of the CDR3: TGTGCCAGCCAAACAGGGGGGTCCTACGAGCAGTACTTC.